This T cell receptor beta chain is drawn from a study of shared clonotypes between healthy human individuals. Points from the study as a whole: The study sampled only blood, and tissue repertoires likely differ.

Across several immunoSEQ plates, the genomic DNA of each subset was split evenly. The repertoire was sequenced with immunoSEQ multiplex PCR; TCRdb's copy has only in-frame clones and lacks some. Here the sample spans over a million clones, about three quarters being singletons. Turning to this clone: Its cognate antigen is unknown.

The CDR3 has 14 amino acids. V shed 7 bases and J shed 1 base, with 10 bases lying between them. CDR1 is LNHDA, CDR2 SQIVND, per germline (reference sequence). Sequencing used memory CD4+ T cells sorted from blood. As for subset: CD45RA-negative fraction. This clonotype was obtained from a man between 18 and 35 years old in good health. The chain is built from TRBV19 and TRBJ2-2, with D possibly TRBD2 on 6 matching bases. The CDR3 DNA follows: TGTGCCAGTATCGGGCGGGGGAACACCGGGGAGCTGTTTTTT. The encoded protein is CASIGRGNTGELFF. The complete variable domain, with remaining parts taken from reference TRBV19 and TRBJ2-2, reads DGGITQSPKYLFRKEGQNVTLSCEQNLNHDAMYWYRQDPGQGLRLIYYSQIVNDFQKGDIAEGYSVSREKKESFPLTVTSAQKNPTAFYLCASIGRGNTGELFFGEGSRLTVL.